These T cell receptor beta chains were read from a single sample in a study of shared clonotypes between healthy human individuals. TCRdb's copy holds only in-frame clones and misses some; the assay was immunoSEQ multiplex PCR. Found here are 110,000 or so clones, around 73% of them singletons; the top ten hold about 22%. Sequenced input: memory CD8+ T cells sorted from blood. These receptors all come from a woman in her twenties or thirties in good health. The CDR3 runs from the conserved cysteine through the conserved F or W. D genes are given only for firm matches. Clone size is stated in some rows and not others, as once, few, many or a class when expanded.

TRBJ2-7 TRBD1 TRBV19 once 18 CASSSGTGNTWGSGEQYF TGTGCCAGTAGTTCCGGGACAGGGAATACGTGGGGTTCGGGCGAGCAGTACTTC
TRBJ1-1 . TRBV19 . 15 CASSIMAYPKAEAFF TGTGCCAGTAGTATTATGGCTTACCCCAAAGCTGAAGCTTTCTTT
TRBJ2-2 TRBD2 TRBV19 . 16 CASSTPTSVRTGELFF TGTGCCAGTAGTACTCCGACTAGCGTCCGGACCGGGGAGCTGTTTTTT
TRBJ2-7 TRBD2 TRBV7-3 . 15 CASSPGIAGVNEQYF TGTGCCAGCAGTCCCGGGATAGCGGGAGTGAACGAGCAGTACTTC
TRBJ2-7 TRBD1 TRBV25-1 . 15 CASSELRTGEREQYF TGTGCCAGCAGTGAATTACGGACAGGGGAGAGGGAGCAGTACTTC
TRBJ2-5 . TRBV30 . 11 CAWSLGPSQYF TGTGCCTGGAGTTTGGGCCCTTCCCAGTACTTC
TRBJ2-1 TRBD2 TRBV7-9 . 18 CASSLGLAGGPSHNEQFF TGTGCCAGCAGCTTAGGGCTAGCGGGAGGGCCTTCCCACAATGAGCAGTTCTTC
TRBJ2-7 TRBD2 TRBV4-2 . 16 CASSQRLLAETYEQYF TGTGCCAGCAGCCAGCGACTTCTAGCGGAGACCTACGAGCAGTACTTC
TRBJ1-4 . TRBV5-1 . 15 CASSLEGEGDEKLFF TGCGCCAGCAGCTTGGAGGGCGAAGGGGATGAAAAACTGTTTTTT
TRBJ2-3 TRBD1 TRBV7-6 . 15 CASSLNRGGTDTQYF TGTGCCAGCAGCTTAAACAGGGGCGGCACAGATACGCAGTATTTT
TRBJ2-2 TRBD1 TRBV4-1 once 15 CASSPSGQGSGELFF TGCGCCAGCAGCCCATCGGGACAGGGCAGCGGGGAGCTGTTTTTT
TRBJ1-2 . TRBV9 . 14 CASSVGQHLYGYTF TGTGCCAGCAGCGTAGGACAGCACCTCTATGGCTACACCTTC
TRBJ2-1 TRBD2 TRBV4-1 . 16 CASSQDLASGTPEQFF TGCGCCAGCAGCCAAGATCTGGCTAGCGGGACTCCAGAGCAGTTCTTC
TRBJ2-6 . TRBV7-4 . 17 CASSLTYSQSRANVLTF TGTGCCAGCAGCTTAACTTACTCACAAAGTCGGGCCAACGTCCTGACTTTC
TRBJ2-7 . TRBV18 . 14 CASSPPLGTYEQYF TGTGCCAGCTCACCGCCCTTGGGCACCTACGAGCAGTACTTC
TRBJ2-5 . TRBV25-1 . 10 CATHKETQYF TGTGCCACCCACAAAGAGACCCAGTACTTC
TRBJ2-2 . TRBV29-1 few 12 CSVRWGAGELFF TGCAGCGTTCGGTGGGGCGCCGGGGAGCTGTTTTTT
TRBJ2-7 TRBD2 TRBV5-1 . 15 CASSLDSGRRVEQYF TGCGCCAGCAGCTTGGATAGCGGGAGACGGGTAGAGCAGTACTTC
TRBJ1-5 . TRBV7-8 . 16 CASSSDITWTRQPQHF TGTGCCAGCAGTTCTGATATTACGTGGACCCGACAGCCCCAGCATTTT
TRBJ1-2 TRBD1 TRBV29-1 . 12 CSVPKGASGYTF TGCAGCGTTCCCAAGGGGGCATCTGGCTACACCTTC
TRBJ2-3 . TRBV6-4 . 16 CASSDSAEDHTDTQYF TGTGCCAGCAGTGACTCGGCGGAGGACCACACAGATACGCAGTATTTT
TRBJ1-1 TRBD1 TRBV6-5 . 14 CASSTGQGRDEAFF TGTGCCAGCAGTACCGGACAGGGGAGGGACGAAGCTTTCTTT
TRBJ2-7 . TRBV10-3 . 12 CAISERAYEQYF TGTGCCATCAGTGAGCGGGCCTACGAGCAGTACTTC
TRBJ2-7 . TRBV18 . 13 CASSVDSGYEQYF TGTGCCAGCTCAGTCGACTCGGGGTACGAGCAGTACTTC
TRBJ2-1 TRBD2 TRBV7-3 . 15 CATRIGTSGSNEQFF TGTGCCACCCGAATAGGGACTAGCGGGAGTAATGAGCAGTTCTTC
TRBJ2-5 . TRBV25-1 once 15 CASSDPGTAQETQYF TGTGCCAGCAGTGACCCCGGGACGGCACAAGAGACCCAGTACTTC
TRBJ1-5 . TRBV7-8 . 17 CASSLVGGLGSNQPQHF TGTGCCAGCAGCTTAGTAGGCGGTCTCGGGAGCAATCAGCCCCAGCATTTT
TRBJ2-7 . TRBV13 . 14 CASSLSAGSYEQYF TGTGCCAGCAGCTTGTCGGCAGGCTCCTACGAGCAGTACTTC
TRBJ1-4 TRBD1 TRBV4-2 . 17 CASSQDGDRALNEKLFF TGTGCCAGCAGCCAAGATGGGGACAGGGCGCTTAATGAAAAACTGTTTTTT
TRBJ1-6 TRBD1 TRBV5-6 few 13 CASSPGTGGALHF TGTGCCAGCAGCCCCGGGACAGGTGGGGCCCTCCACTTT
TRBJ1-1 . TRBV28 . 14 CASSQLQGGTEAFF TGTGCCAGCAGCCAATTACAGGGTGGGACTGAAGCTTTCTTT
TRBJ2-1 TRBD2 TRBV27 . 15 CASSLSAGGLLDEFF TGTGCCAGCAGTTTATCGGCGGGGGGATTGTTAGATGAGTTCTTC
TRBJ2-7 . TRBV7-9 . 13 CASSSSLNYEQYF TGTGCCAGCAGCTCTAGCCTAAACTACGAGCAGTACTTC
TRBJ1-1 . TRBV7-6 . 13 CASSPQRDTEAFF TGTGCCAGCAGCCCCCAGAGGGACACTGAAGCTTTCTTT
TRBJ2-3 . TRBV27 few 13 CASSFLKADTQYF TGTGCCAGCAGTTTCCTCAAAGCAGATACGCAGTATTTT
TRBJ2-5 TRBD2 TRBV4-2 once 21 CASSQLRTGLAGAGDQETQYF TGTGCCAGCAGTCAACTCCGAACGGGACTAGCGGGAGCGGGGGACCAAGAGACCCAGTACTTC
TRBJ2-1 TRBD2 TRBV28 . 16 CASSTSRSGSYNEQFF TGTGCCAGCAGTACCTCACGTAGCGGGAGCTACAATGAGCAGTTCTTC
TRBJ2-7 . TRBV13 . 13 CASSSGWGYEQYF TGTGCCAGCAGCAGTGGGTGGGGTTACGAGCAGTACTTC
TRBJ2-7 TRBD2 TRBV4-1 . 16 CASSPTAGLSSYEQYF TGCGCCAGCAGCCCAACAGCGGGATTGAGCTCCTACGAGCAGTACTTC
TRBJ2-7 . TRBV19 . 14 CASSPGPLSYEQYF TGTGCCAGTAGCCCGGGACCTCTCTCCTACGAGCAGTACTTC
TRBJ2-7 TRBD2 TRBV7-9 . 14 CASSLERGPYEQYF TGTGCCAGCAGCTTAGAGCGGGGGCCCTACGAGCAGTACTTC
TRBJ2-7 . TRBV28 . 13 CASSLWYIYEQYF TGTGCCAGCAGTTTATGGTACATTTACGAGCAGTACTTC
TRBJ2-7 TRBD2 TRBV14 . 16 CASSPNRLAGADEQYF TGTGCCAGCAGCCCGAACCGACTAGCGGGAGCGGACGAGCAGTACTTC
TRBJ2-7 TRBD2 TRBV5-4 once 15 CASSRPTSGFNEQYF TGTGCCAGCAGCAGACCGACTAGCGGGTTCAACGAGCAGTACTTC
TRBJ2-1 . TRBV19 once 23 CASSARPARGIGRLTRAYNEQFF TGTGCCAGTAGTGCGCGCCCGGCCAGGGGTATTGGGCGCCTCACCCGCGCCTACAATGAGCAGTTCTTC